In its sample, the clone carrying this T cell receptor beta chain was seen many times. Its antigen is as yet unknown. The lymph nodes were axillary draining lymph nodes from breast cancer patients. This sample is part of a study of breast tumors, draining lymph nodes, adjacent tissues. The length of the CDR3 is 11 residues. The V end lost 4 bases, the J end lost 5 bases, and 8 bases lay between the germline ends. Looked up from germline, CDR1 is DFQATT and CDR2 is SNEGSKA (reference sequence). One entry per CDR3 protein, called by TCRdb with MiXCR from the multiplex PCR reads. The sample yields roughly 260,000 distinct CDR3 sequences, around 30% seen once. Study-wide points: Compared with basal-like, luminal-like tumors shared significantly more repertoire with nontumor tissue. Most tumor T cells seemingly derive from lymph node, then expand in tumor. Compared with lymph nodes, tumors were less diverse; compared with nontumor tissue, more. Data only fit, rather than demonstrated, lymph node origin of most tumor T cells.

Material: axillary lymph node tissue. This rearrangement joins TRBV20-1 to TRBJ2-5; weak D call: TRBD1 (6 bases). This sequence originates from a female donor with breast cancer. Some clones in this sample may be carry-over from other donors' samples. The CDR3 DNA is TGCAGTGCTACTAGGGGGGAGACCCAGTACTTC. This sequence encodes CSATRGETQYF.